These T cell receptor beta chains were read from a single sample in a study of shared clonotypes between healthy human individuals. Some clones are missing from TCRdb's copy, which holds only in-frame ones; the method was immunoSEQ multiplex PCR. Here the sample spans over 800,000 clones, 92% being singletons. Material for sequencing was naive CD8+ T cells sorted from blood. Receptor source: a man aged 25 to 40 in good health. Each CDR3 is given with its conserved first and last residue. A D gene is named only where the DNA matches it firmly. Clone size, where shown, is once, few, many, or a class for clones that have expanded.

CDR3nt,CDR3aa,v_gene,d_gene,j_gene,abundance
TGTGCCAGCAGTTTAGGGCCTATGGGCCAAGAGACCCAGTACTTC,CASSLGPMGQETQYF,TRBV27,.,TRBJ2-5,.
TGTGCCAGCAGCTTAGCGTCCCTCGGCGTCTACGAGCAGTACTTC,CASSLASLGVYEQYF,TRBV11-1,.,TRBJ2-7,.
TGCGCCAGCAGTGCGGGTGATAGTGAGCAGTTCTTC,CASSAGDSEQFF,TRBV10-2,.,TRBJ2-1,.
TGTGCCAGCAGCTACCAGGGGGACAATGAGCAGTTCTTC,CASSYQGDNEQFF,TRBV5-4,TRBD1,TRBJ2-1,.
TGTGCCAGCAGTTCGGGACTCTCTTATCAGCCCCAGCATTTT,CASSSGLSYQPQHF,TRBV27,.,TRBJ1-5,.
TGTGCCAGCAGACCCACGGTGGGACTAGCGGGAGTTGTGGACACCGGGGAGCTGTTTTTT,CASRPTVGLAGVVDTGELFF,TRBV5-8,TRBD2,TRBJ2-2,.
TGTGCCAGCAGCACGACCTCAGGGGCTAGCTCCTACGAGCAGTACTTC,CASSTTSGASSYEQYF,TRBV7-8,.,TRBJ2-7,few
TGTGCCAGTAGCCCGCTGGCAGATACGCAGTATTTT,CASSPLADTQYF,TRBV19,.,TRBJ2-3,.
TGCAGCGTTGAGGATACTACTAGCGCCTCGTACAATGAGCAGTTCTTC,CSVEDTTSASYNEQFF,TRBV29-1,TRBD2,TRBJ2-1,.
TGTGCCAGTAGTATAGGGACTAGCGGGAGAGATACGCAGTATTTT,CASSIGTSGRDTQYF,TRBV19,TRBD2,TRBJ2-3,once
TGCGCCAGCAGCCAAGATCGATACGGGGGACTCACAGATACGCAGTATTTT,CASSQDRYGGLTDTQYF,TRBV4-3,.,TRBJ2-3,.
TGTGCCAGCAGTTTGACACAGGAGAACACCGGGGAGCTGTTTTTT,CASSLTQENTGELFF,TRBV27,.,TRBJ2-2,once
TGTGCCAGCAGTCGGGGGTATGAGCAGTTCTTC,CASSRGYEQFF,TRBV7-6,.,TRBJ2-1,.
TGCAGCGTACTTAGACTAGCGGGGAACACCGGGGAGCTGTTTTTT,CSVLRLAGNTGELFF,TRBV29-1,TRBD2,TRBJ2-2,.
TGCGCCAGCAGCTTGTCTGAATTGGGTGGTGTTTATGAAAAACTGTTTTTT,CASSLSELGGVYEKLFF,TRBV5-1,.,TRBJ1-4,.
TGCGCCAGCAGCCAAGAGGGTGGAGGTACTAGCAATCAGCCCCAGCATTTT,CASSQEGGGTSNQPQHF,TRBV4-1,.,TRBJ1-5,.
TGCGCCAGCAGCAATGAGGGGGTGGACACTGAAGCTTTCTTT,CASSNEGVDTEAFF,TRBV5-1,.,TRBJ1-1,.
TGTGCCAGCAGCCCCAGTGCCCATCCAACCTACAATGAGCAGTTCTTC,CASSPSAHPTYNEQFF,TRBV7-9,.,TRBJ2-1,.
TGTGCCAGCAGAGAAGCGGGATACGACTTGTTCTTC,CASREAGYDLFF,TRBV7-9,TRBD2,TRBJ2-1,.
TGCAGCGTTGTGCTAGCGGGAGAAGGAGATACGCAGTATTTT,CSVVLAGEGDTQYF,TRBV29-1,TRBD2,TRBJ2-3,.
TGCAGCGTTGGCAGGGGTAATGAAAAACTGTTTTTT,CSVGRGNEKLFF,TRBV29-1,.,TRBJ1-4,.
TGCGCCAGCAGCTTGTACGGAGGGCCGACCGGGGAGCTGTTTTTT,CASSLYGGPTGELFF,TRBV5-1,.,TRBJ2-2,.
TGTGCCAGCAGTTTCTCCAGGGGCGTAGGGCCCCAGCATTTT,CASSFSRGVGPQHF,TRBV27,.,TRBJ1-5,.